This TCR beta chain was retrieved from a study of T cell responses to AZD1222 COVID-19 vaccine. Profiling relied on immunoSEQ multiplex PCR, and the TCRdb table lists in-frame clones only, not all of them. Among about 110,000 clones listed, roughly 88% were seen once. Germline V gene sequence: CDR1 SGHTS, CDR2 YDEGEE. Trimming shortened V by 6 bases and J by 0 bases, and 14 bases separated the two germline ends. There are 15 residues in the CDR3. The material was peripheral blood, obtained on day 0 of AZD1222 vaccination. This chain joins TRBV5-8 and TRBJ2-3; perhaps D is TRBD1 or TRBD2 (7 bases each). This clonotype was sampled from an adult in good health. The CDR3 coding sequence is TGTGCCAGCAACAGGGGAGGGCTTAGCACAGATACGCAGTATTTT. Translated, it gives CASNRGGLSTDTQYF.